This entry features one T cell receptor (beta chain) sequence. Its target is not known. Normal lung sampling was at least 3 cm from the tumour, as distant as possible. Frozen unsorted single-cell suspensions supplied the genomic DNA. This table comes from immunoSEQ multiplex PCR, and its TCRdb copy is limited to in-frame clones, with some not included. The sample lists around 6,100 clones, around 71% occurring once. This sample was taken from a study of immune cell composition in non-small cell lung cancer. Study-level information: Tumours were mainly lung adenocarcinoma or squamous cell carcinoma.

Study-wide results and caveats: Adenocarcinomas with higher top tumour-associated clone frequency had more reactive TILs.

The CDR3 sequence is 15 residues long. CDR1 is SGHTA, CDR2 FQGNSA, per germline. V was shortened by 3 bases and J by 2 bases, with 11 bases between the two germline ends. This TCR came from a human donor with non-small cell lung cancer. The specimen sequenced was non-adjacent lung tissue. J is TRBJ2-1 and V is TRBV7-2; weak D call: TRBD2 (5 bases). For the CDR3, the DNA is TGTGCCAGCAGCTTCCTCGGACTTACCTACAATGAGCAGTTCTTC. This translates into CASSFLGLTYNEQFF.